This record looks at one T cell receptor beta chain sequence and its context. What it binds is unknown. This sample is drawn from a study of cytomegalovirus exposure and HLA in healthy donors. At the level of the study: An earlier analysis identified 110 million or so unique TCR beta sequences in about 200 million T cells. Within an early data release were about 85 million unique TCRs drawn from HLA-typed donors.

Regarding the study as a whole: Sequencing depth roughly uniform across donors was assumed in presence/absence analyses. One later analysis reportedly identified an Asian-associated ancestry cluster that showed fewer N-insertions than the approximately 700-donor mean.

The PCR employed 60 Vbeta primers together with 13 Jbeta primers. Only in-frame clones appear in the TCRdb table, and some are missing; sequencing was by immunoSEQ multiplex PCR. The table shows around 180,000 clones, with roughly 86% occurring only once. CDR1 LNHDA and CDR2 SQIVND come from the germline V gene (reference sequence). The CDR3 sequence is 14 residues long. Unmatched junction bases numbered 3, after V lost 7 bases and J lost 1 base. The clonotype originates from a woman younger than 35 in good health and CMV-seronegative. The chain employs TRBV19 and TRBJ2-7; 11 bases align to TRBD2. The specimen sequenced was PBMCs. The CDR3 nucleotides read TGTGCCAGTAAGAGGACTAGCGGGTCCTACGAGCAGTACTTC. Its translation: CASKRTSGSYEQYF.